A selection of T cell receptor beta chains follows, all from one sample in a study of blood T cells in healthy people across ages. TCRdb re-derived calls from the 5' RACE reads in MiXCR, one entry per CDR3 protein. The profile shows under 2,000,000 distinct CDR3 sequences, 49% of them singletons. The sequenced sample consisted of blood. The origin of the receptors is a woman aged 40 to 50 in good health. CDR3s include the opening cysteine and the closing phenylalanine or tryptophan. D genes are given only for firm matches. Size is stated for part of the rows, as once, few or many counts, or as a class when the clone is expanded.

J gene	D gene	clone size	V gene	CDR3 protein	CDR3 DNA
TRBJ2-1	TRBD1	few	TRBV9	CASSVEGQNYNEQFF	TGTGCCAGCAGCGTAGAGGGACAGAACTACAATGAGCAGTTCTTC
TRBJ2-1	NA	NA	TRBV14	CASSQDRRAGRHNEQFF	TGTGCCAGCAGCCAAGATAGAAGGGCAGGTCGGCACAATGAGCAGTTCTTC
TRBJ2-3	NA	NA	TRBV4-3	CASSQDRSLRDTQYF	TGCGCCAGCAGCCAAGACAGGAGCTTGAGGGATACGCAGTATTTT
TRBJ2-7	NA	few	TRBV10-3	CAISDRPIHEQYF	TGTGCCATCAGTGATCGTCCTATCCACGAGCAGTACTTC
TRBJ1-4	NA	few	TRBV4-3	CASSQDEDEKLFF	TGCGCCAGCAGCCAAGATGAGGATGAAAAACTGTTTTTT
TRBJ2-6	NA	NA	TRBV12-3/TRBV12-4	CASSPNSGRSSGANVLTF	TGTGCCAGCAGCCCCAATTCGGGGCGGAGCTCTGGGGCCAACGTCCTGACTTTC
TRBJ2-5	NA	NA	TRBV9	CASSVEGVLQETQYF	TGTGCCAGCAGCGTAGAAGGGGTCCTCCAAGAGACCCAGTACTTC
TRBJ2-5	NA	few	TRBV28	CASHRVSQETQYF	TGTGCCAGCCACAGGGTATCTCAAGAGACCCAGTACTTC
TRBJ2-1	TRBD2	NA	TRBV20-1	CSARAPGLAGANEQFF	TGCAGTGCTAGAGCTCCAGGACTAGCGGGGGCGAATGAGCAGTTCTTC
TRBJ2-3	NA	NA	TRBV7-3	CASSSRTDTSTDTQYF	TGTGCCAGCAGCTCACGGACAGATACTAGCACAGATACGCAGTATTTT
TRBJ1-6	NA	few	TRBV4-2	CASSQDEPELNVPLHF	TGTGCCAGCAGCCAAGATGAACCGGAGCTTAATGTCCCCCTCCACTTT
TRBJ2-7	TRBD2	few	TRBV12-3/TRBV12-4	CASSDSSGGKFYEQYF	TGTGCCAGCAGCGACTCTAGCGGGGGGAAATTCTACGAGCAGTACTTC
TRBJ1-2	NA	few	TRBV25-1	CASSEHRGPGNYGYTF	TGTGCCAGCAGTGAACATAGGGGCCCGGGTAACTATGGCTACACCTTC
TRBJ2-1	NA	NA	TRBV9	CASSGEQGKHEQFF	TGTGCCAGCAGCGGGGAACAGGGTAAACATGAGCAGTTCTTC
TRBJ2-3	TRBD1	few	TRBV4-3	CASSHLGTASTDTQYF	TGCGCCAGCAGCCACCTCGGGACAGCTAGCACAGATACGCAGTATTTT
TRBJ2-6	TRBD1	once	TRBV5-1	CASSLAGGTGHSGANVLTF	TGCGCCAGCAGCTTGGCAGGAGGGACAGGGCACTCTGGGGCCAACGTCCTGACTTTC
TRBJ2-1	NA	NA	TRBV23-1	CASSPKGNKQFF	TGCGCCAGCAGTCCGAAGGGCAATAAGCAGTTCTTC
TRBJ1-1	TRBD1	NA	TRBV28	CASSLQGARLTEAFF	TGTGCCAGCAGTTTACAGGGGGCGCGTCTCACTGAAGCTTTCTTT
TRBJ2-4	TRBD2	few	TRBV7-8	CASSFGGGGKNIQYF	TGTGCCAGCAGCTTTGGTGGGGGGGGCAAAAACATTCAGTACTTC
TRBJ2-1	NA	NA	TRBV2	CASSAPGPGVTEQFF	TGTGCCAGCAGTGCCCCGGGACCCGGTGTCACTGAGCAGTTCTTC
TRBJ2-7	TRBD1	NA	TRBV29-1	CSANGGTGTYEQYF	TGCAGCGCCAATGGGGGGACAGGGACCTACGAGCAGTACTTC
TRBJ2-5	NA	few	TRBV6-5	CASSYGGRLGGTQYF	TGTGCCAGCAGTTATGGCGGCCGTCTGGGGGGGACCCAGTACTTC
TRBJ2-5	NA	many	TRBV29-1	CSVERLGETQYF	TGCAGCGTTGAAAGGCTGGGGGAGACCCAGTACTTC
TRBJ2-1	NA	NA	TRBV7-9	CASSALGDPHNEQFF	TGTGCCAGCAGCGCCCTCGGGGACCCCCACAATGAGCAGTTCTTC
TRBJ2-3	TRBD2	NA	TRBV5-1	CASSSLTSGGSTDTQYF	TGCGCCAGCAGCTCCCTTACTAGCGGGGGTAGCACAGATACGCAGTATTTT
TRBJ1-2	NA	NA	TRBV27	CASSFPPVAGARVYGYTF	TGTGCCAGCAGTTTCCCCCCGGTAGCAGGGGCGAGGGTATATGGCTACACCTTC
TRBJ2-4	NA	NA	TRBV21-1	CARRGRDKQYF	TGTGCCAGAAGGGGCAGGGACAAGCAGTACTTC
TRBJ2-5	NA	few	TRBV27	CASSLIPGPPQETQYF	TGTGCCAGCAGTTTAATTCCAGGTCCCCCACAAGAGACCCAGTACTTC
TRBJ2-3	NA	NA	TRBV6-5	CASRTRRGGLTDTQYF	TGTGCCAGCCGCACTCGAAGAGGGGGGCTCACAGATACGCAGTATTTT
TRBJ1-4	TRBD1	NA	TRBV13	CASSPGQGRVVEEKLFF	TGTGCCAGCAGCCCAGGACAGGGAAGGGTCGTCGAAGAAAAACTGTTTTTT
TRBJ2-5	NA	few	TRBV20-1	CSARVFVVQETQYF	TGCAGTGCTAGAGTGTTTGTAGTCCAAGAGACCCAGTACTTC
TRBJ2-7	TRBD1	NA	TRBV5-1	CASSPRSDRAVYEQYF	TGCGCCAGCAGCCCGAGGTCAGACAGGGCGGTGTACGAGCAGTACTTC
TRBJ2-7	NA	NA	TRBV5-1	CASSLAGVVALDSYEQYF	TGCGCCAGCAGCTTGGCTGGGGTGGTCGCGCTTGACTCCTACGAGCAGTACTTC
TRBJ2-4	NA	NA	TRBV27	CASAGQAKNSQYF	TGTGCCAGTGCGGGTCAGGCCAAAAACAGTCAGTACTTC
TRBJ2-5	TRBD2	NA	TRBV7-2	CASSLAVAGAPQYF	TGTGCCAGCAGCTTGGCGGTAGCGGGGGCGCCTCAGTACTTC
TRBJ2-1	NA	NA	TRBV2	CASSDGASDNNEQFF	TGTGCCAGCAGTGATGGGGCCTCTGATAACAATGAGCAGTTCTTC
TRBJ2-1	TRBD1	few	TRBV7-7	CASSMGDRGSYNEQFF	TGTGCTAGCAGCATGGGGGACAGGGGATCCTACAATGAGCAGTTCTTC
TRBJ2-5	TRBD2	few	TRBV7-7	CASSLGVLAGLETQYF	TGTGCTAGCAGCTTAGGGGTACTAGCGGGGTTAGAGACCCAGTACTTC
TRBJ2-3	TRBD2	NA	TRBV20-1	CSARPWRLAGGDTQYF	TGCAGTGCTAGACCTTGGCGACTAGCGGGGGGGGATACGCAGTATTTT
TRBJ2-1	TRBD2	NA	TRBV6-2/TRBV6-3	CASSYVLAEIRNEQFF	TGTGCCAGCAGTTATGTACTAGCGGAGATTAGGAATGAGCAGTTCTTC
TRBJ1-5	TRBD1	NA	TRBV20-1	CSAGRTGDQPQHF	TGCAGTGCTGGACGGACAGGGGACCAGCCCCAGCATTTT
TRBJ2-7	TRBD2	NA	TRBV29-1	CSVGWGGSYEQYF	TGCAGCGTTGGTTGGGGAGGGTCCTACGAGCAGTACTTC
TRBJ2-1	NA	NA	TRBV5-1	CASSFIENEQFF	TGCGCCAGCAGCTTTATCGAGAATGAGCAGTTCTTC
TRBJ1-5	NA	NA	TRBV7-2	CASSRTVPNQPQHF	TGTGCCAGCAGCAGGACCGTTCCCAATCAGCCCCAGCATTTT
TRBJ2-5	NA	NA	TRBV10-3	CAISESSELGETQYF	TGTGCCATCAGTGAGTCGTCAGAACTAGGGGAGACCCAGTACTTC
TRBJ2-1	NA	NA	TRBV7-9	CASNTLGAGEIYEQFF	TGTGCCAGCAACACCCTAGGGGCAGGGGAGATCTATGAGCAGTTCTTC
TRBJ2-3	NA	many	TRBV20-1	CSARGGFTDTQYF	TGCAGTGCTCGAGGGGGATTCACAGATACGCAGTATTTT
TRBJ2-5	TRBD1	NA	TRBV28	CASSFRGPATGQYF	TGTGCCAGCAGTTTTAGGGGGCCCGCGACGGGGCAGTACTTC
TRBJ1-2	NA	few	TRBV7-9	CASSLDAPTYTF	TGTGCCAGCAGCTTAGACGCACCGACTTACACCTTC
TRBJ2-5	NA	NA	TRBV27	CASRQGSWETQYF	TGTGCCAGCAGACAGGGTTCGTGGGAGACCCAGTACTTC
TRBJ1-3	NA	NA	TRBV18	CASSQPGDYSGNTIYF	TGTGCCAGCTCCCAGCCGGGTGACTACTCTGGAAACACCATATATTTT
TRBJ1-4	NA	NA	TRBV27	CASSLIGQYNEKLFF	TGTGCCAGCAGTTTAATCGGACAGTATAATGAAAAACTGTTTTTT